At least ten counts were recorded for the clone carrying this TCR beta chain. Its target is unknown. Relative to the germline gene, one junction end is altered; a read error may explain this. These data originate in a study of T cells in Graves' hyperthyroidism and ophthalmopathy. Study-wide findings and caveats: Most expanded thyroid clonotypes above 0.001 recurred in blood.

RNA transcripts were the template for amplifying TCR beta CDR3 regions. In the first-round RT-PCR of the TCR CDR3, the HTBI primer set was used. TCRdb reprocessed the multiplex PCR reads via MiXCR and lists one record per CDR3 protein. The sample holds 250,000 to 300,000 distinct CDR3 sequences; less than 15% are singletons and the top ten take approximately 12%. The study based diagnoses on clinical symptoms, serum thyroxine and TRAb, thyroid ultrasound and orbital computed tomography. Blood sampling occurred at first hyperthyroidism diagnosis, ahead of any ophthalmopathy symptoms. This CDR3 contains 12 residues. CDR1 is SGHRS, CDR2 YFSETQ, per germline.

Specimen: blood. The chain recombines TRBV5-1 with TRBJ2-3, with no clear D. The receptor was isolated from a woman in her forties with Graves' hyperthyroidism that later progressed to Graves' ophthalmopathy. In nucleotides, the CDR3 is TGTGCCAGCAGCTTAGCAACAGATACGCAGTATTTT. Residues: CASSLATDTQYF. Complete variable domain (other parts from reference TRBV5-1 and TRBJ2-3): KAGVTQTPRYLIKTRGQQVTLSCSPISGHRSVSWYQQTPGQGLQFLFEYFSETQRNKGNFPGRFSGRQFSNSRSEMNVSTLELGDSALYLCASSLATDTQYFGPGTRLTVL.